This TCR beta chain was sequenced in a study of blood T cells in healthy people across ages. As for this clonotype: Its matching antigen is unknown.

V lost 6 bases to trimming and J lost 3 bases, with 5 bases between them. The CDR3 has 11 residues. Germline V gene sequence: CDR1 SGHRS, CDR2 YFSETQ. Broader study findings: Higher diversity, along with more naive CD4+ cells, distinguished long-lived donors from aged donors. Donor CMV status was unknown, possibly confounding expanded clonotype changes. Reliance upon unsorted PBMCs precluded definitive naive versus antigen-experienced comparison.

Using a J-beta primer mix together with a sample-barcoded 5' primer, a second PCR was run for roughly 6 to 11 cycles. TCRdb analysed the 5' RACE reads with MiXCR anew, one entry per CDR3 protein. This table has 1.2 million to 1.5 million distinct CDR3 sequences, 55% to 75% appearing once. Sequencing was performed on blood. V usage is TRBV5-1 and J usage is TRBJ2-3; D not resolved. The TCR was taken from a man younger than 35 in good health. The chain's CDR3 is CASTMTDTQYF. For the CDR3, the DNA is TGCGCCAGCACTATGACAGATACGCAGTATTTT.